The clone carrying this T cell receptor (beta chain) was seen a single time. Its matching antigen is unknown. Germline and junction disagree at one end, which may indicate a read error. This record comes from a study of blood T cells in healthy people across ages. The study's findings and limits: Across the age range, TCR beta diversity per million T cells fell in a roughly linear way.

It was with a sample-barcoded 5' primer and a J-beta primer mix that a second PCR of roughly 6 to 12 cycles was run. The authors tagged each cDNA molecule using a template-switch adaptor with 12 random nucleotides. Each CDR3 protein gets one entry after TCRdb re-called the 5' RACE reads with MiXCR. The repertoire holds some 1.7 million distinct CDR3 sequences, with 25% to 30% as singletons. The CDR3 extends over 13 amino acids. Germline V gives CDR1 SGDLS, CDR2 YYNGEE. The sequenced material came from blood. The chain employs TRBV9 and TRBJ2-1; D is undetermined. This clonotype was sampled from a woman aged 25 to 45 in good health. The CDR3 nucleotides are TGTACCAGCAGCGTAGAACGGTACAATGAGCAGTTCTTC. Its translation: CTSSVERYNEQFF.